The 3 T cell receptor beta chains below were found in one sample sequenced in a study of blood T cell repertoires in COVID-19. Sequenced by immunoSEQ multiplex PCR; TCRdb stores in-frame clones only, minus some. The repertoire holds around 100,000 clones, with roughly 87% as singletons. The sample was peripheral blood. The receptors shown here come from a human donor in a cohort sampled during active COVID-19.

The chain employs TRBV7-9 and TRBJ1-6, with D possibly TRBD1 on 5 matching bases. Germline V gene lookup returns CDR1 SEHNR and CDR2 FQNEAQ (reference sequence). The V gene lost 3 bases and the J gene lost 9 bases, with 15 bases spanning the gap. The CDR3 has 15 amino acids. This chain's CDR3 is CASSLSGGGSSPLHF. CDR3 DNA: TGTGCCAGCAGCTTGTCCGGGGGAGGAAGTTCACCCCTCCACTTT.

CDR3 amino acids: CASSLVGTGDYGYTF. The DNA of the CDR3 is TGTGCCAGCAGCTTAGTGGGGACAGGGGATTATGGCTACACCTTC. V gene TRBV11-2 combines with J gene TRBJ1-2, with TRBD1 identical over 10 bases. V trimming: 1 base; J trimming: 5 bases; junction bases outside the gene matches: 4. The CDR3 consists of 15 residues. The germline V gene encodes CDR1 SGHAT and CDR2 FQNNGV.

The chain carries TRBV21-1 and TRBJ1-2. TRBV21-1 is designated a pseudogene. CDR3 length: 12 residues. CDR3 protein: CASSNPSNGYTF. For the CDR3, the DNA is TGTGCCAGCAGCAACCCTAGTAATGGCTACACCTTC.